There are a few counts of the clone carrying this T cell receptor beta chain. This record comes from a study of technical replicates of blood from several donors. Only in-frame clones appear in the TCRdb table, and some are missing; sequencing was by immunoSEQ multiplex PCR. This sample has tens of thousands of clones, with 80% to 90% found just once. This sequence originates from a human donor in good health. Some clones in this sample may be carry-over from other donors' samples. The sequenced sample was PBMCs.

CDR3 amino acids: CASSRGYNEQFF. As DNA, the CDR3 is TGTGCCAGCAGCCGGGGTTACAATGAGCAGTTCTTC. The chain joins TRBV5-8 to TRBJ2-1; a possible D gene is TRBD2 (5 bases). Germline V gene data show CDR1 as SGHTS and CDR2 as YDEGEE. CDR3 length equals 12 residues. Trimming took off 4 bases at V and 4 bases at J, with 6 bases between the two ends.